The T cell receptor (beta chain) described here comes from a study of T cell changes during pregnancy in multiple sclerosis. CDR1 is SGHRS, CDR2 YFSETQ, per germline. The CDR3 length is 15 residues. Trimming shortened V by 0 bases and J by 3 bases, and 13 bases separated the two germline ends. Here immunoSEQ multiplex PCR was the method, and the copy in TCRdb shows in-frame clones only, minus some. The sample carries around 68,000 clones, 90% recorded once. The rearrangement links TRBV5-1 to TRBJ2-7; maybe TRBD1 (7 bases). This TCR was sampled from a female donor with multiple sclerosis, enrolled in a pregnancy study. This sample comprised peripheral blood, obtained in the third trimester of pregnancy. The CDR3 nucleotides are TGCGCCAGCAGCTTGGGGAGGGGGCCTCTCTACGAGCAGTACTTC. The encoded protein is CASSLGRGPLYEQYF.